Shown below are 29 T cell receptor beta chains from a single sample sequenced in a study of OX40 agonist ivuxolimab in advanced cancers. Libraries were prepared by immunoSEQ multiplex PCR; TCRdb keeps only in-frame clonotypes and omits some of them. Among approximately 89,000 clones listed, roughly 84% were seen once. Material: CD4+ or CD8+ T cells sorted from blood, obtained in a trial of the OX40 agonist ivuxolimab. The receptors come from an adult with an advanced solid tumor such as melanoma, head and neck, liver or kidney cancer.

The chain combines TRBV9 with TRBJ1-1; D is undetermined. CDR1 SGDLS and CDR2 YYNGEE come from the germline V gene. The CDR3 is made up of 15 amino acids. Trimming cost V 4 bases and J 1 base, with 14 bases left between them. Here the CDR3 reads CASSTGPIQNTEAFF. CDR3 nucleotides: TGTGCCAGCAGCACCGGACCCATCCAGAACACTGAAGCTTTCTTT. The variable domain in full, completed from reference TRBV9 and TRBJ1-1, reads DSGVTQTPKHLITATGQRVTLRCSPRSGDLSVYWYQQSLDQGLQFLIQYYNGEERAKGNILERFSAQQFPDLHSELNLSSLELGDSALYFCASSTGPIQNTEAFFGQGTRLTVV.

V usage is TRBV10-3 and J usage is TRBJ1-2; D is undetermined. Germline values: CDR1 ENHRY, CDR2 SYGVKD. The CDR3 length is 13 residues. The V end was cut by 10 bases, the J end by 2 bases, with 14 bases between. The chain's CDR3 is CATQSPQNYGYTF. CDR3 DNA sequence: TGTGCCACCCAGTCCCCCCAGAACTATGGCTACACCTTC.

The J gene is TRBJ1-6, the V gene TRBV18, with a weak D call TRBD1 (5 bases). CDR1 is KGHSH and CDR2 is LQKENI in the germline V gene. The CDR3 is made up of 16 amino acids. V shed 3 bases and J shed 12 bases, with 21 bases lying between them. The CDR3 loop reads CASSPPQGQGSVPLHF. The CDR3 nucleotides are TGTGCCAGCTCACCTCCCCAAGGGCAGGGAAGTGTACCCCTCCACTTT.

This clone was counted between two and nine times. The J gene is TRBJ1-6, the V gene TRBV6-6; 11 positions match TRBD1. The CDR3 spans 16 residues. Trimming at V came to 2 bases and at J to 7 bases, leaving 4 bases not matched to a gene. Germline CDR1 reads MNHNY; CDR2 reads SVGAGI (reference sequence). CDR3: CASSYGGQGVNSPLHF. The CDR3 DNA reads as TGTGCCAGCAGTTACGGGGGACAGGGGGTGAATTCACCCCTCCACTTT.

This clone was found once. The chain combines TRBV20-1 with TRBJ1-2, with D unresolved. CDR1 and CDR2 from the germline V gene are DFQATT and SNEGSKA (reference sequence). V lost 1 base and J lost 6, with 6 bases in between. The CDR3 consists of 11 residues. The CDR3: CSARGPDGYTF. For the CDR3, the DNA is TGCAGTGCTAGAGGCCCGGATGGCTACACCTTC.

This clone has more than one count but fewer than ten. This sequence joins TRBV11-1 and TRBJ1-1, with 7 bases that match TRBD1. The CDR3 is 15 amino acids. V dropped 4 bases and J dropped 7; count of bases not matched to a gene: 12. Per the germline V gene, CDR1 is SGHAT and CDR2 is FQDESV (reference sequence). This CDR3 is CASSYVPNRGDEAFF. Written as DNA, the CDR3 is TGTGCCAGCAGCTATGTCCCCAACAGGGGAGATGAAGCTTTCTTT. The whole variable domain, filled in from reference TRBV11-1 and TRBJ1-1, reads EAEVAQSPRYKITEKSQAVAFWCDPISGHATLYWYRQILGQGPELLVQFQDESVVDDSQLPKDRFSAERLKGVDSTLKIQPAELGDSAMYLCASSYVPNRGDEAFFGQGTRLTVV.

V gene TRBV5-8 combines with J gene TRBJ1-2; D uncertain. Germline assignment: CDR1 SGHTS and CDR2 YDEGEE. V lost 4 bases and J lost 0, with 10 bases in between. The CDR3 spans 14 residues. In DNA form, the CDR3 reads TGTGCCAGCAGCCTCGCGACATCTAACTATGGCTACACCTTC. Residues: CASSLATSNYGYTF. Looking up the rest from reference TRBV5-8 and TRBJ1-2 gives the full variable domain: EAGVTQSPTHLIKTRGQQATLRCSPISGHTSVYWYQQALGLGLQFLLWYDEGEERNRGNFPPRFSGRQFPNYSSELNVNALELEDSALYLCASSLATSNYGYTFGSGTRLTVV.

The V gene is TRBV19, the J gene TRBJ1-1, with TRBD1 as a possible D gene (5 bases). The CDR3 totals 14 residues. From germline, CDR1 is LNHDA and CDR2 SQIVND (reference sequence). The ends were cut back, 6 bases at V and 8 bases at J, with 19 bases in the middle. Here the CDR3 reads CASRPIRSGTEAFF. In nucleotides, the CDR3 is TGTGCCAGTAGGCCCATCAGGTCCGGGACCGAAGCTTTCTTT.

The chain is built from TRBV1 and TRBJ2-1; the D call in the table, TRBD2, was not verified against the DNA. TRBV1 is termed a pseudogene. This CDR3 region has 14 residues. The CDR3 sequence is CTSSQPRGGDEQFF. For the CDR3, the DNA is TGCACCAGCAGCCAACCCAGGGGAGGGGATGAGCAGTTCTTC.

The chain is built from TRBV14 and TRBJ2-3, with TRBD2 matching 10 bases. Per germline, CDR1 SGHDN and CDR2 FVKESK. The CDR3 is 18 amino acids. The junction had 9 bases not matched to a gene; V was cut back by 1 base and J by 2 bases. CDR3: CASSQVGKLAGTTDTQYF. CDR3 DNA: TGTGCCAGCAGCCAAGTGGGGAAACTAGCGGGGACCACAGATACGCAGTATTTT.

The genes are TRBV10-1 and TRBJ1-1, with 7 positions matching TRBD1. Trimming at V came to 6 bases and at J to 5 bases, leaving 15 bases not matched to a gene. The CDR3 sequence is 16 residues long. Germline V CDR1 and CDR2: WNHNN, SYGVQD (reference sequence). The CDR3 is CASRANRGAGFTEAFF. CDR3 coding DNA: TGCGCCAGCAGGGCCAACAGGGGCGCAGGGTTTACTGAAGCTTTCTTT.

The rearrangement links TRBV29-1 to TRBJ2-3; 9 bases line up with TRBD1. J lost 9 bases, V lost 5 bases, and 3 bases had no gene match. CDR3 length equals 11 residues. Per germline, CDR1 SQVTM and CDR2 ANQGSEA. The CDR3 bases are TGCAGCGTTCGACAGGGGGACACGCAGTATTTT. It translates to CSVRQGDTQYF.

The CDR3 sequence: CASSESRLAGVDEQFF. The CDR3 nucleotides are TGTGCCAGCAGTGAATCGAGGCTAGCGGGGGTCGATGAGCAGTTCTTC. This chain links TRBV2 with TRBJ2-1, with 10 bases fitting TRBD2. The CDR3 has 16 residues. Looked up from germline, CDR1 is SNHLY and CDR2 is FYNNEI. Trimming took 2 bases from V and 8 from J; bases not matched to a gene: 9.

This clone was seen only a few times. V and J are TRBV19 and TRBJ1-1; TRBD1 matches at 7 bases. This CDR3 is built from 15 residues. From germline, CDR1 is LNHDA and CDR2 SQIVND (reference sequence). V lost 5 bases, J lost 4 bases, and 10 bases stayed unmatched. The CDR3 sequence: CASSSLTGTGTEAFF. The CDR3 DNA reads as TGTGCCAGTAGTTCCTTGACAGGGACTGGCACTGAAGCTTTCTTT.

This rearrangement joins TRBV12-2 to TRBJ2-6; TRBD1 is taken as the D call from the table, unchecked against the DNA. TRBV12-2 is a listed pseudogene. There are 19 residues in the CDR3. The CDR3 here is CASRLARAGGAAGANVLTF. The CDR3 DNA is TGTGCAAGTCGCTTAGCAAGGGCAGGGGGCGCCGCTGGGGCCAACGTCCTGACTTTC.

The CDR3 reads CASSKDRSYEQYF. CDR3 DNA sequence: TGTGCCAGCAGTAAGGACCGCTCCTACGAGCAGTACTTC. This rearrangement joins TRBV27 to TRBJ2-7; D gene unclear. CDR1 is MNHEY and CDR2 is SMNVEV in the germline V gene (reference sequence). This CDR3 has 13 amino acids. V was shortened by 5 bases and J by 0 bases, with 8 bases between the two germline ends.

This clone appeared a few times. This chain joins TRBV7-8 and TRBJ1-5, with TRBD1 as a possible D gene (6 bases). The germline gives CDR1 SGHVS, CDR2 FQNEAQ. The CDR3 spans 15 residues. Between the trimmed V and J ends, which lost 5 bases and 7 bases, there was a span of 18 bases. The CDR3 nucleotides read TGTGCCAGCAGCCGGAAACAGGGAAGGGAACAGCCCCAGCATTTT. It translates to CASSRKQGREQPQHF.

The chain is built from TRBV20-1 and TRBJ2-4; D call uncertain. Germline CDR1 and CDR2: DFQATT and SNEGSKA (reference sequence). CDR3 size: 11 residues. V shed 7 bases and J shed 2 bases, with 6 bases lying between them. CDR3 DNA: TGCAGTGGGGTAACCAAAAACATTCAGTACTTC. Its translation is CSGVTKNIQYF.

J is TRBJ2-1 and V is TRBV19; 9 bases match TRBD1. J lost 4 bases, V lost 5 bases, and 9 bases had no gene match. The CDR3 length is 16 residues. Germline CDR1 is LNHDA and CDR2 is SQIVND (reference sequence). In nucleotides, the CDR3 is TGTGCCAGTAGTCTCAGGGACAGGGCACCTTACAATGAGCAGTTCTTC. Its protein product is CASSLRDRAPYNEQFF.

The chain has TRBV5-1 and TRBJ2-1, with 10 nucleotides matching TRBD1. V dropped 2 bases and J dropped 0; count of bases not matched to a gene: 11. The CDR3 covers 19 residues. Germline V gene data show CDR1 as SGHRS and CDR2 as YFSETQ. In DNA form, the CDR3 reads TGCGCCAGCAGCTTACCGGACAGGGGGTCGGTGAGCTCCTACAATGAGCAGTTCTTC. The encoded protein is CASSLPDRGSVSSYNEQFF.

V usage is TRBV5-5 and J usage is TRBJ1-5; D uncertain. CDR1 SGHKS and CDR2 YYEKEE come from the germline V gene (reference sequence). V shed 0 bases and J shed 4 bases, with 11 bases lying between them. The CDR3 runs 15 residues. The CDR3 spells CASSLGQLGNQPQHF. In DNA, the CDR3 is TGTGCCAGCAGCTTGGGGCAGCTGGGGAATCAGCCCCAGCATTTT.

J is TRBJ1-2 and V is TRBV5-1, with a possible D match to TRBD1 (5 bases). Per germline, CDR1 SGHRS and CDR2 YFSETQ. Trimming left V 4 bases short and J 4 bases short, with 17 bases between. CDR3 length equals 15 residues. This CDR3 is CASSATGPRFYGYTF. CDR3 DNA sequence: TGCGCCAGCAGCGCCACAGGTCCTCGCTTCTATGGCTACACCTTC.

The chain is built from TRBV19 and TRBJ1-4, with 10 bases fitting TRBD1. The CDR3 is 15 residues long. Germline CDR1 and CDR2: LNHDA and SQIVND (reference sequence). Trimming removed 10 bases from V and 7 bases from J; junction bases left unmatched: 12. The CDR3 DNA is TGTGCCACCGCACCTCGGACAGGGGGAGTTGAAAAACTGTTTTTT. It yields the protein CATAPRTGGVEKLFF.

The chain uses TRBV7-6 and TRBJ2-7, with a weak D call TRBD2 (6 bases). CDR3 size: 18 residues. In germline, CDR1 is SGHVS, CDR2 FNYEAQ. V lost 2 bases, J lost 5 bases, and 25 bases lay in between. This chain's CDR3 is CASSLTGRIGNTPDEQYF. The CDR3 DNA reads TGTGCCAGCAGCTTAACGGGGAGGATCGGGAATACCCCAGACGAGCAGTACTTC.

DNA for the CDR3: TGTGCCAGCAGCGTTACAGGGGGCGATTCCGCTTTCTTT. Protein product: CASSVTGGDSAFF. V usage is TRBV9 and J usage is TRBJ1-1; 9 bases match TRBD1. V dropped 2 bases and J dropped 11; count of bases not matched to a gene: 7. This CDR3 has 13 residues. CDR1 is SGDLS, CDR2 YYNGEE, per germline.

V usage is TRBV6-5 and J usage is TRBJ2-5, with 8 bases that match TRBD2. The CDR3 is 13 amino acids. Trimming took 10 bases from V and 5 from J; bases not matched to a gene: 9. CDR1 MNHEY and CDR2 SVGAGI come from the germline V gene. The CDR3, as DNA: TGTGCCACCGCGGGGGGCGCCAGGGAGACCCAGTACTTC. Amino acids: CATAGGARETQYF.

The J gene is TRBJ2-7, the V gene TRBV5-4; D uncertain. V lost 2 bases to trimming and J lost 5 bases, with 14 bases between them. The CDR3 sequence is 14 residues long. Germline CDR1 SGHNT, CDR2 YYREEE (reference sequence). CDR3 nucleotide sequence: TGTGCCAGCAGCTTACCCACGGATTTCCACGAGCAGTACTTC. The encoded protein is CASSLPTDFHEQYF.

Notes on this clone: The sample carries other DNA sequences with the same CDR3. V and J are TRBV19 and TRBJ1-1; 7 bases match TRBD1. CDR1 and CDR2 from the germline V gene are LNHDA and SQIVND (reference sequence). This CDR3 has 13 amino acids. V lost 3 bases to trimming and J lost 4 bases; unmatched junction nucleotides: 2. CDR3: CASSINRGTEAFF. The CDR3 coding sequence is TGTGCCAGTAGTATCAACAGGGGCACTGAAGCTTTCTTT.

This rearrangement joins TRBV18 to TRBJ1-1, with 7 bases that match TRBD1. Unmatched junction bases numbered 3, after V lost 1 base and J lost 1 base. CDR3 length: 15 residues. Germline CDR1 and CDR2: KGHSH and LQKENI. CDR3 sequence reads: CASSPQGDRNTEAFF. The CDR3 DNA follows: TGTGCCAGCTCACCACAAGGGGACAGGAACACTGAAGCTTTCTTT.